This T cell receptor (beta chain) is from a study of cytomegalovirus exposure and HLA in healthy donors. About the study: Drawn from HLA-typed donors, about 85 million unique TCRs were held in an early data release. General study points: Upon later analysis, TCR association rates were observed to vary by HLA locus, being highest for DRB1 and lowest for HLA-C. When the data were analyzed later, several of the most significant clusters appeared to be linked to common viral pathogens. What a later analysis reportedly showed was that an Asian-associated ancestry cluster had fewer N-insertions than the approximately 700-donor mean.

With 60 Vbeta and 13 Jbeta primers, the PCR was carried out. Using immunoSEQ multiplex PCR, the repertoire was profiled, and TCRdb retains in-frame clones only, with some absent. Among roughly 130,000 clones listed, around 80% were seen once. Germline lookup yields CDR1 ENHRY and CDR2 SYGVKD. The CDR3 has 15 amino acids. Unmatched junction bases numbered 7, after V lost 4 bases and J lost 4 bases. As to this clone: Its antigen is not known.

Sequencing was carried out using PBMCs. The TCR originated in a woman aged 40 to 50 in good health and CMV-seronegative. The rearrangement links TRBV10-3 to TRBJ1-1; TRBD1 agrees at 9 bases. The CDR3 spells CAISAGQGGATEAFF. The CDR3 DNA reads TGTGCCATCAGTGCGGGACAGGGTGGGGCCACTGAAGCTTTCTTT.